What follows is one TCR beta chain and its context. This table comes from immunoSEQ multiplex PCR, and its TCRdb copy is limited to in-frame clones, with some not included. The sample has roughly 150,000 clones; 79% are singletons. Germline trimming cut 8 bases from V and 2 bases from J; bases unmatched to any gene: 12. There are 16 residues in the CDR3. Germline V CDR1 and CDR2: LNHDA, SQIVND (reference sequence). The data originate from a study of blood T cell repertoires in COVID-19. Material for sequencing was PBMCs or T cells enriched from blood (not recorded which). The chain combines TRBV19 with TRBJ1-5, with 7 positions matching TRBD1. The TCR originated in a woman aged 70-85 years in a cohort exposed to, infected with or recovered from COVID-19 (not recorded which). The CDR3 DNA sequence: TGTGCCAGTCGCCGCCTGGGACAGCAGGGCAATCAGCCCCAGCATTTT. The encoded protein is CASRRLGQQGNQPQHF.